Below are 30 T cell receptor beta chains sequenced from a single sample in a study of Graves' ophthalmopathy and Graves' hyperthyroidism. Amplification of the TCR beta CDR3 regions used RNA transcripts (as template). HTBI primers were employed in first-round RT-PCR, then a second-round multiplex PCR followed. TCRdb re-analysed the multiplex PCR reads in MiXCR, keeping a single row per CDR3 protein. This table has over 200,000 distinct CDR3 sequences, just under 30% appearing once. Sequenced input: peripheral blood. The receptors derive from a man between 50 and 59 years old with Graves' ophthalmopathy.

This clonotype was observed many times. The genes are TRBV7-9 and TRBJ2-5; D may be TRBD1 (5 bases). Per germline, CDR1 SEHNR and CDR2 FQNEAQ (reference sequence). V was pared by 1 base and J by 1 base, with 10 bases between. The CDR3 extends over 15 amino acids. Here the CDR3 reads CASSLVRAIQETQYF. In DNA, the CDR3 is TGTGCCAGCAGCTTAGTCAGGGCAATCCAAGAGACCCAGTACTTC.

This clonotype appeared many times. The V and J genes are TRBV19 and TRBJ2-7, with 7 bases matching TRBD2. V dropped 5 bases and J dropped 2; count of bases not matched to a gene: 3. The CDR3 contains 13 residues. Germline-derived CDR1 and CDR2 are LNHDA and SQIVND (reference sequence). CDR3 DNA: TGTGCCAGTAGTTGGGGGGGTACCTACGAGCAGTACTTC. Translated: CASSWGGTYEQYF. Looking up the rest from reference TRBV19 and TRBJ2-7 gives the full variable domain: DGGITQSPKYLFRKEGQNVTLSCEQNLNHDAMYWYRQDPGQGLRLIYYSQIVNDFQKGDIAEGYSVSREKKESFPLTVTSAQKNPTAFYLCASSWGGTYEQYFGPGTRLTVT.

Ten or more counts support this clonotype. CDR3 nucleotide sequence: TGTGCCAGCAGCTTAGGGCCGAACTACGAGCAGTACTTC. This encodes CASSLGPNYEQYF. The chain joins TRBV11-2 to TRBJ2-7; D not resolved. The CDR3 covers 13 residues. CDR1 SGHAT and CDR2 FQNNGV come from the germline V gene. V shed 1 base and J shed 3 bases, with 7 bases lying between them. Full variable domain (outside the CDR3, taken from reference TRBV11-2 and TRBJ2-7): EAGVAQSPRYKIIEKRQSVAFWCNPISGHATLYWYQQILGQGPKLLIQFQNNGVVDDSQLPKDRFSAERLKGVDSTLKIQPAKLEDSAVYLCASSLGPNYEQYFGPGTRLTVT.

This clonotype was detected ten times or more. The chain is built from TRBV5-1 and TRBJ2-7; D possibly corresponds to TRBD2 (5 bases). V was shortened by 0 bases and J by 4 bases, with 14 bases between the two germline ends. The germline V gene has CDR1 SGHRS and CDR2 YFSETQ. The CDR3 sequence is 15 residues long. The CDR3 spells CASSLAFASLYEQYF. As DNA, the CDR3 is TGCGCCAGCAGCTTGGCCTTTGCTAGCCTATACGAGCAGTACTTC.

This clonotype was observed at least ten times. V gene TRBV4-2 combines with J gene TRBJ2-7, with D possibly TRBD2 on 5 matching bases. Germline V lookup: CDR1 LGHNA, CDR2 YNFKEQ. The V end was cut by 5 bases, the J end by 6 bases, with 11 bases between. CDR3 length: 12 amino acids. The CDR3 reads CASSGSGIEQYF. The CDR3, as DNA: TGTGCCAGCAGCGGCAGCGGCATCGAGCAGTACTTC.

At least ten counts were recorded for this clonotype. V is TRBV19 and J is TRBJ1-1, with D unresolved. The CDR3 extends over 13 amino acids. Deletions cut 5 bases from V and 1 base from J, with 8 bases between. Germline loops: CDR1 LNHDA, CDR2 SQIVND (reference sequence). The CDR3 DNA is TGTGCCAGTAGTGCCCAGAAGAACACTGAAGCTTTCTTT. It specifies CASSAQKNTEAFF.

This clonotype was counted ten times or more. The chain employs TRBV28 and TRBJ1-2; 7 positions agree with TRBD1. Unmatched junction bases numbered 11, after V lost 5 bases and J lost 8 bases. The CDR3 sequence is 14 residues long. The germline V gene has CDR1 MDHEN and CDR2 SYDVKM. The CDR3: CASSIRTGTRGYTF. The CDR3 DNA reads as TGTGCCAGCAGTATCCGGACAGGCACCCGGGGCTACACCTTC.

This clonotype has ten or more counts. V gene TRBV29-1 combines with J gene TRBJ2-7, with TRBD2 matching 9 bases. The V gene end was trimmed by 3 bases and the J gene end by 6 bases; junction bases not matched to a gene: 12. The length of the CDR3 is 15 residues. CDR1 is SQVTM and CDR2 is ANQGSEA in the germline V gene. DNA of the CDR3: TGCAGCGTTGACCTGCTAGCGGGACCAAGTGGCGAGCAGTACTTC. Its translation: CSVDLLAGPSGEQYF.

This clonotype was observed at least ten times. The chain is built from TRBV15 and TRBJ2-7; D is undetermined. Germline assignment: CDR1 LNHNV and CDR2 YYDKDF (reference sequence). The CDR3 runs to 15 residues. Trimming removed 1 base from V and 4 bases from J, with 14 bases in between. The CDR3 here is CATSRVPGPSYEQYF. The CDR3 DNA sequence: TGTGCCACCAGCAGAGTCCCGGGCCCCTCGTACGAGCAGTACTTC.

In DNA, the CDR3 is TGTGCCAGCACCTCGGGAGGGTTGAGCTCTGGAAACACCATATATTTT. Encoded protein: CASTSGGLSSGNTIYF. The chain carries TRBV28 and TRBJ1-3; D is undetermined. V was cut by 7 bases and J by 0 bases, with 16 bases left in between. Germline CDR1 and CDR2: MDHEN and SYDVKM. The CDR3 spans 16 residues.

The chain employs TRBV11-2 and TRBJ1-1; D is uncertain. CDR3 length: 11 amino acids. Germline-derived CDR1 and CDR2 are SGHAT and FQNNGV. V lost 4 bases to trimming and J lost 11 bases, with 11 bases between them. CDR3 sequence: CASSSARTAFF. The CDR3 DNA is TGTGCCAGCAGCTCCGCCCGGACGGCTTTCTTT.

The chain has TRBV5-1 and TRBJ2-2; D is undetermined. This CDR3 contains 15 residues. Germline assignment: CDR1 SGHRS and CDR2 YFSETQ. V lost 0 bases, J lost 3 bases, and 9 bases lay in between. The CDR3: CASSLDGGDTGELFF. The CDR3 DNA sequence: TGCGCCAGCAGCTTGGATGGCGGTGACACCGGGGAGCTGTTTTTT. Full variable domain (outside the CDR3, taken from reference TRBV5-1 and TRBJ2-2): KAGVTQTPRYLIKTRGQQVTLSCSPISGHRSVSWYQQTPGQGLQFLFEYFSETQRNKGNFPGRFSGRQFSNSRSEMNVSTLELGDSALYLCASSLDGGDTGELFFGEGSRLTVL.

This clonotype was observed many times. V usage is TRBV24-1 and J usage is TRBJ2-2, with a weak D call TRBD2 (6 bases). Germline CDR1 and CDR2: KGHDR and SFDVKD. This CDR3 is built from 15 residues. Trimming removed 3 bases from V and 3 bases from J, with 10 bases in between. The CDR3 region has the DNA TGTGCCACCAGTGATAAAGGGGACTACACCGGGGAGCTGTTTTTT. Protein: CATSDKGDYTGELFF.

There are many counts of this clonotype. The rearrangement joins TRBV12-3 or TRBV12-4 to TRBJ2-7, with 9 bases aligning to TRBD2. The CDR3 is made up of 14 amino acids. Losses at the gene ends were 7 bases for V and 6 bases for J; bases not matched to a gene: 10. CDR3 amino acids: CASKDSGSTVEQYF. CDR3 bases: TGTGCCAGCAAGGATAGCGGGAGTACCGTCGAGCAGTACTTC.

The sample holds many counts of this clonotype. The chain links TRBV19 to TRBJ1-6, with a possible D match to TRBD1 (6 bases). V gave up 5 bases and J gave up 7 bases, with 15 bases separating them. CDR3 length equals 15 residues. Germline V gives CDR1 LNHDA, CDR2 SQIVND (reference sequence). DNA of the CDR3: TGTGCCAGTAGTCCGGCAGGGGTTCGCAATTCACCCCTCCACTTT. This encodes CASSPAGVRNSPLHF.

The chain joins TRBV19 to TRBJ1-5, with no clear D. In germline, CDR1 is LNHDA, CDR2 SQIVND (reference sequence). This CDR3 spans 14 amino acids. The V and J ends lost 3 bases and 2 bases respectively, with 8 bases between them. The CDR3 DNA sequence: TGTGCCAGTAGTATCTGGGGTGGCAATCAGCCCCAGCATTTT. It codes for CASSIWGGNQPQHF.

This clonotype was recorded many times. The chain couples TRBV30 to TRBJ2-2; D unclear. Germline CDR1 GTSNPN, CDR2 SVGIG (reference sequence). V was pared by 4 bases and J by 3 bases, with 6 bases between. The CDR3 runs 12 residues. The CDR3 DNA reads TGTGCCTGGATGTACGACACCGGGGAGCTGTTTTTT. Amino acid sequence: CAWMYDTGELFF.

The J gene is TRBJ1-2, the V gene TRBV28; D call uncertain. Germline V gene sequence: CDR1 MDHEN, CDR2 SYDVKM. The CDR3 is 13 amino acids. V was pared by 6 bases and J by 1 base, with 9 bases between. The CDR3 nucleotides read TGTGCCAGCAGGGAAAGACTTAACTATGGCTACACCTTC. This encodes CASRERLNYGYTF.

This clonotype was recorded many times. J is TRBJ2-2 and V is TRBV12-3 or TRBV12-4; the D is unclear. This CDR3 is 14 amino acids long. V lost 5 bases and J lost 5, with 12 bases in between. This chain's CDR3 is CASSPSDGTGELFF. The CDR3 DNA follows: TGTGCCAGCAGTCCCTCTGATGGGACCGGGGAGCTGTTTTTT.

Worth noting for this clonotype: A junction end diverges from the germline sequence, so it may reflect a read error. The chain couples TRBV6-5 to TRBJ1-2, with D perhaps TRBD1 (6 bases). CDR1 is MNHEY, CDR2 SVGAGI, per germline. The CDR3 loop spans 15 amino acids. The CDR3, as DNA: TGTGCCAGCAGTTCGTCCCCTGACAGGCTCTATGGCTACATCTTC. Its protein is CASSSSPDRLYGYIF.

This clonotype was recorded many times. The V gene is TRBV27, the J gene TRBJ2-2, with 8 bases fitting TRBD1. CDR3 size: 17 residues. Per germline, CDR1 MNHEY and CDR2 SMNVEV (reference sequence). V shed 5 bases and J 2 bases; nucleotides not matched to a gene: 10. The CDR3 DNA reads as TGTGCCAGCAGTATCGACAGGGGTATAACCAACACCGGGGAGCTGTTTTTT. Its translation is CASSIDRGITNTGELFF.

The rearrangement uses TRBV28 and TRBJ2-7, with 7 bases fitting TRBD2. The germline V gene has CDR1 MDHEN and CDR2 SYDVKM. V lost 7 bases to trimming and J lost 4 bases; unmatched junction nucleotides: 19. The CDR3 runs 17 residues. The CDR3 protein is CASTPSRLLLAVYEQYF. DNA of the CDR3: TGTGCCAGCACCCCCTCCCGTTTATTGCTAGCGGTATACGAGCAGTACTTC.

In this sample, this clonotype turned up many times. The rearrangement joins TRBV27 to TRBJ2-6; D unclear. The CDR3 is made up of 15 amino acids. Trimming stripped 5 bases from V and 0 bases from J, with 8 bases between. Germline V gene data show CDR1 as MNHEY and CDR2 as SMNVEV (reference sequence). Here the CDR3 reads CASSPRVSGANVLTF. DNA of the CDR3: TGTGCCAGCAGTCCCCGCGTCTCTGGGGCCAACGTCCTGACTTTC. Full variable domain (remainder filled in from reference TRBV27 and TRBJ2-6): EAQVTQNPRYLITVTGKKLTVTCSQNMNHEYMSWYRQDPGLGLRQIYYSMNVEVTDKGDVPEGYKVSRKEKRNFPLILESPSPNQTSLYFCASSPRVSGANVLTFGAGSRLTVL.

This clonotype was counted many times. This chain uses TRBV19 with TRBJ1-6, with D perhaps TRBD1 (5 bases). CDR1 is LNHDA, CDR2 SQIVND, per germline (reference sequence). The CDR3 length is 16 residues. Trimming pared 6 bases from V and 10 bases from J, leaving 22 bases between. This chain's CDR3 is CASSTTATGGWSPLHF. CDR3 DNA sequence: TGTGCCAGTAGCACGACAGCGACCGGGGGTTGGTCACCCCTCCACTTT.

This clonotype was picked up many times. The V call is TRBV6-4, the J call TRBJ1-3, with D hard to call. In germline, CDR1 is MRHNA, CDR2 SNTAGT. This CDR3 is built from 13 residues. V lost 5 bases, J lost 4 bases, and 9 bases lay in between. CDR3 in amino acids: CASSLTDGNTIYF. The CDR3 bases are TGTGCCAGCAGTCTAACAGACGGAAACACCATATATTTT.

This clonotype came up many times. The chain carries TRBV12-5 and TRBJ1-5, with TRBD1 matching over 7 bases. The germline V gene encodes CDR1 LGHNT and CDR2 FRNRAP. V was pared by 7 bases and J by 6 bases, with 12 bases of the junction left unmatched. This CDR3 comprises 15 residues. The CDR3 DNA reads as TGTGCTAGTGCTCCGGGGGCAGGGGGTTTTCAGCCCCAGCATTTT. Protein product: CASAPGAGGFQPQHF.

The table lists this clonotype with a count of one. The chain combines TRBV12-3 or TRBV12-4 with TRBJ1-1; D remains ambiguous. The CDR3 has 14 residues. V lost 1 base and J lost 4, with 10 bases in between. CDR3 DNA: TGTGCCAGCAGTTTAGGGCCTCCGGGCACTGAAGCTTTCTTT. The encoded protein is CASSLGPPGTEAFF.

This CDR3 is CSARTTTSGFSYEQYF. The CDR3 coding sequence is TGCAGTGCTAGAACGACGACTAGCGGGTTCTCCTACGAGCAGTACTTC. The J gene is TRBJ2-7, the V gene TRBV20-1, with 10 bases matching TRBD2. The CDR3 has 16 amino acids. The junction had 7 bases not matched to a gene; V was cut back by 2 bases and J by 0 bases. The germline CDR1 and CDR2 sequences are DFQATT and SNEGSKA (reference sequence).

This rearrangement joins TRBV7-2 to TRBJ2-7, with TRBD2 identical over 7 bases. The J call could be wrong; TRBJ2-5 is a better fit for the DNA end. The CDR3 is made up of 14 amino acids. In germline, CDR1 is SGHTA, CDR2 FQGNSA. The DNA of the CDR3 is TGTGCCAGCAGGTTACTAGCGAGCGAAGAGACCCAGTACTTC. This encodes CASRLLASEETQYF.

This chain uses TRBV5-1 with TRBJ1-2; D remains unclear. This CDR3 has 13 residues. Germline values: CDR1 SGHRS, CDR2 YFSETQ. V lost 4 bases to trimming and J lost 3 bases, with 10 bases between them. CDR3 sequence: CASSLDADYGYTF. The CDR3 DNA reads as TGCGCCAGCAGCCTGGATGCGGACTATGGCTACACCTTC.